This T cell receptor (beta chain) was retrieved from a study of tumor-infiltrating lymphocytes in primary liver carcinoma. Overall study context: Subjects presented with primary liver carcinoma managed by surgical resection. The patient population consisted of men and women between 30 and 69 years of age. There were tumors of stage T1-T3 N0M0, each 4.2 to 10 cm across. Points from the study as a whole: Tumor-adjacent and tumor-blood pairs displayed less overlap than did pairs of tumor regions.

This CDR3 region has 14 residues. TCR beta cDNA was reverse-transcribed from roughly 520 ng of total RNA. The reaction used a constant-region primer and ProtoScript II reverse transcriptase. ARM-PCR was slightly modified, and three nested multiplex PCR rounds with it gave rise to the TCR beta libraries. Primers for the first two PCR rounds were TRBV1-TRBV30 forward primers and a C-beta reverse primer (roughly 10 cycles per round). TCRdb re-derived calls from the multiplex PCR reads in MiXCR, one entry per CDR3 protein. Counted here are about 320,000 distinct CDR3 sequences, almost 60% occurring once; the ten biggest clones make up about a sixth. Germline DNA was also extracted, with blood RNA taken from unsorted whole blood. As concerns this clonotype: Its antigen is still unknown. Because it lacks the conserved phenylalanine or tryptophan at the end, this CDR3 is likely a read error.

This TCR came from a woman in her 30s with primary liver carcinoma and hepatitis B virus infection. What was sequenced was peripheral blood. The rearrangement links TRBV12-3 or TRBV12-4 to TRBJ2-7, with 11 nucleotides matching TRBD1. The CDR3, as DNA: TGTGCTAGCAGTCGGACAGGGGGCCTCGACGAGCAGTACCTC. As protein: CASSRTGGLDEQYL.